What follows are 6 T cell receptor beta chains derived from one specimen sequenced in a study of OX40 agonist ivuxolimab in advanced cancers. Assay: immunoSEQ multiplex PCR; the TCRdb copy retains only in-frame clones and omits some. In the table there are fewer than 45,000 clones, around four fifths of which are singletons. The material was CD4+ or CD8+ T cells sorted from blood, obtained in a trial of the OX40 agonist ivuxolimab. All receptors derive from an adult with an advanced solid tumor such as melanoma, head and neck, liver or kidney cancer.

The chain links TRBV7-2 to TRBJ2-7, with D hard to call. Trimming pared 3 bases from V and 2 bases from J, leaving 8 bases between. Germline V gene data show CDR1 as SGHTA and CDR2 as FQGNSA. The CDR3 runs 13 residues. The CDR3, as DNA: TGTGCCAGCAGCTTCGGACGGACCTACGAGCAGTACTTC. The encoded protein is CASSFGRTYEQYF.

The CDR3, as DNA: TGTGCCACAAGGGCAGCGGACTTATACAATGAGCAGTTCTTC. This gives the protein CATRAADLYNEQFF. This chain joins TRBV6-5 and TRBJ2-1; D is possibly TRBD2 (5 bases). V gave up 10 bases and J gave up 4 bases, with 17 bases separating them. The length of the CDR3 is 14 residues. Germline V CDR1 and CDR2: MNHEY, SVGAGI.

The chain has TRBV7-3 and TRBJ2-2; 7 nucleotides match TRBD1. CDR1 SGHTA and CDR2 FQGTGA come from the germline V gene. V was clipped by 6 bases and J by 6 bases; unmatched bases: 7. The CDR3 extends over 14 amino acids. The CDR3 is CASRSTGWAGELFF. In DNA, the CDR3 is TGTGCCAGCAGATCGACAGGGTGGGCCGGGGAGCTGTTTTTT.

This clone was counted a few times. V is TRBV2 and J is TRBJ1-1; TRBD1 might be the D (5 bases). V dropped 3 bases and J dropped 3 bases, with 8 bases sitting between them. The V gene's germline CDR1 is SNHLY and CDR2 FYNNEI. The CDR3 runs 13 residues. The CDR3 nucleotides are TGTGCCAGCAGTGACAGGGCGGACACTGAAGCTTTCTTT. Amino acid sequence: CASSDRADTEAFF.

The J gene is TRBJ2-1, the V gene TRBV7-6, with D unresolved. Germline V gives CDR1 SGHVS, CDR2 FNYEAQ. V was pared by 5 bases and J by 12 bases, with 14 bases between. CDR3 length equals 12 residues. The CDR3 sequence is CASSLGRVGQFF. In nucleotides, the CDR3 is TGTGCCAGCAGCCTAGGACGTGTCGGGCAGTTCTTC.

V is TRBV7-8 and J is TRBJ1-2; D unclear. This CDR3 comprises 15 residues. The germline CDR1 and CDR2 sequences are SGHVS and FQNEAQ. Between the trimmed V and J ends, which lost 1 base and 8 bases, there was a span of 17 bases. The DNA of the CDR3 is TGTGCCAGCAGCTTAGAAACCGCCATTTCGGAAGGCTACACCTTC. It yields the protein CASSLETAISEGYTF.